This T cell receptor (beta chain) is drawn from a study of control samples from healthy donors and cancer patients. The table came from immunoSEQ multiplex PCR; TCRdb's copy has only in-frame clones and leaves some out. Of around 77,000 clones in the sample, 85% to 95% were seen once. Germline V gene sequence: CDR1 LNHDA, CDR2 SQIVND (reference sequence). The CDR3 is made up of 15 amino acids. Trimming took 1 base from V and 0 from J, leaving 8 bases between them. Sequenced: blood. The sequence was obtained from a woman in her fifties or sixties in good health. The chain employs TRBV19 and TRBJ2-3, with D perhaps TRBD1 or TRBD2 (5 bases each). This chain's CDR3 is CASSIVGTSTDTQYF. For the CDR3, the DNA is TGTGCCAGTAGTATAGTCGGGACGAGCACAGATACGCAGTATTTT.